A single sample is the source of the 13 T cell receptor beta chains below, sequenced in a study of T cell responses to AZD1222 COVID-19 vaccine. Clones were read by immunoSEQ multiplex PCR, and TCRdb kept only the in-frame ones, dropping some. This sample has around 210,000 clones, with around 94% found just once. The sample here was peripheral blood, taken 28 days after the second dose of the MenACWY control vaccine. These receptors were collected from an adult who received the MenACWY meningococcal vaccine as a control.

The V gene is TRBV9, the J gene TRBJ2-1; the D is unclear. Trimming removed 0 bases at V and 11 bases at J, with 12 bases between. This CDR3 has 13 amino acids. Per germline, CDR1 SGDLS and CDR2 YYNGEE. CDR3 protein: CASSVGSGVQQFF. The CDR3 nucleotides are TGTGCCAGCAGCGTAGGTTCCGGAGTCCAGCAGTTCTTC.

The rearrangement uses TRBV7-3 and TRBJ2-3, with 7 bases aligning to TRBD2. This CDR3 has 15 amino acids. The germline V gene has CDR1 SGHTA and CDR2 FQGTGA. The V gene end was trimmed by 3 bases and the J gene end by 4 bases; junction bases not matched to a gene: 7. The CDR3, as DNA: TGTGCCAGCAGCTTCGGGGGAGGGCCTGCAGATACGCAGTATTTT. Translation: CASSFGGGPADTQYF.

V usage is TRBV9 and J usage is TRBJ2-1, with 11 nucleotides matching TRBD2. CDR1 is SGDLS and CDR2 is YYNGEE in the germline V gene. Trimming at V came to 4 bases and at J to 9 bases, leaving 9 bases not matched to a gene. The CDR3 contains 15 residues. The CDR3 is CASSRGGGLAGEQFF. In DNA, the CDR3 is TGTGCCAGCAGCCGGGGAGGTGGACTAGCGGGTGAGCAGTTCTTC.

The chain joins TRBV6-1 to TRBJ1-5; no reliable D call. Per the germline V gene, CDR1 is MNHNS and CDR2 is SASEGT. V was clipped by 2 bases and J by 1 base, with 12 bases between them. The CDR3 is 16 amino acids. This chain's CDR3 is CASSEPGSTSNQPQHF. The DNA for the CDR3 is TGTGCCAGCAGTGAACCAGGTTCCACAAGCAATCAGCCCCAGCATTTT.

J is TRBJ2-2 and V is TRBV28; D possibly corresponds to TRBD2 (6 bases). There are 15 residues in the CDR3. Germline CDR1 reads MDHEN; CDR2 reads SYDVKM. Trimming took 3 bases from V and 2 from J, leaving 10 bases between them. As DNA, the CDR3 is TGTGCCAGCAGTTTTGGAGGGGCAAACACCGGGGAGCTGTTTTTT. The encoded protein is CASSFGGANTGELFF.

The chain uses TRBV7-3 and TRBJ2-2, with 7 bases fitting TRBD1. The germline gives CDR1 SGHTA, CDR2 FQGTGA. This CDR3 is 13 amino acids long. V shed 5 bases, J shed 6 bases, and the junction held 3 bases outside the gene matches. The CDR3 DNA is TGTGCCAGCAGCGACACAGGGGCCGGGGAGCTGTTTTTT. Amino acid sequence: CASSDTGAGELFF.

The CDR3 DNA sequence: TGTGCCAGCAGTCTCAGGGGACTACAAGAGACCCAGTACTTC. Amino acids: CASSLRGLQETQYF. The chain carries TRBV28 and TRBJ2-5, with TRBD2 as a possible D gene (7 bases). Trimming took off 5 bases at V and 2 bases at J, with 12 bases between the two ends. The germline V gene encodes CDR1 MDHEN and CDR2 SYDVKM. The CDR3 is 14 amino acids.

The V and J genes are TRBV30 and TRBJ2-5; D is unresolved. CDR3 length: 13 residues. Trimming removed 0 bases from V and 5 bases from J, with 10 bases in between. Per germline, CDR1 GTSNPN and CDR2 SVGIG (reference sequence). CDR3 DNA: TGTGCCTGGAGTGTACGGAATGCGGAGACCCAGTACTTC. It codes for CAWSVRNAETQYF.

J is TRBJ1-6 and V is TRBV28, with 9 bases lining up with TRBD1. Unmatched junction bases numbered 8, after V lost 5 bases and J lost 9 bases. In germline, CDR1 is MDHEN, CDR2 SYDVKM. The CDR3 has 15 residues. CDR3 sequence reads: CASSPYRGRISPLHF. For the CDR3, the DNA is TGTGCCAGCAGTCCCTACAGGGGGCGGATTTCACCCCTCCACTTT.

The chain couples TRBV27 to TRBJ2-7; 9 nucleotides match TRBD2. CDR3 size: 16 residues. CDR1 and CDR2 from the germline V gene are MNHEY and SMNVEV (reference sequence). The V segment lost 5 bases and the J segment 4 bases; nucleotides outside the gene matches: 12. The CDR3 nucleotides read TGTGCCAGCAGTCTGGGGTGGGCTAGCGGGAATTACGAGCAGTACTTC. Protein sequence: CASSLGWASGNYEQYF.

V usage is TRBV24-1 and J usage is TRBJ1-2; D not resolved. This CDR3 is built from 14 residues. The germline gives CDR1 KGHDR, CDR2 SFDVKD. Trimming shortened V by 0 bases and J by 5 bases, and 9 bases separated the two germline ends. CDR3 sequence (DNA): TGTGCCACCAGTGATTTGCAGCGGGGATATGGCTACACCTTC. It yields the protein CATSDLQRGYGYTF.

The V call is TRBV7-9, the J call TRBJ1-1; D unresolved. The V end was cut by 3 bases, the J end by 2 bases, with 10 bases between. The CDR3 has 14 amino acids. Looked up from germline, CDR1 is SEHNR and CDR2 is FQNEAQ (reference sequence). The CDR3 coding sequence is TGTGCCAGCAGCTTCGTCCGATCCAACACTGAAGCTTTCTTT. It yields the protein CASSFVRSNTEAFF.

V is TRBV28 and J is TRBJ1-5; 9 bases are a match to TRBD1. The V segment lost 4 bases and the J segment 3 bases; nucleotides outside the gene matches: 10. Germline V CDR1 and CDR2: MDHEN, SYDVKM. There are 17 residues in the CDR3. The CDR3 DNA reads as TGTGCCAGCAGTTCCTCTCCCGGGACAGGGTTCAATCAGCCCCAGCATTTT. Protein: CASSSSPGTGFNQPQHF.